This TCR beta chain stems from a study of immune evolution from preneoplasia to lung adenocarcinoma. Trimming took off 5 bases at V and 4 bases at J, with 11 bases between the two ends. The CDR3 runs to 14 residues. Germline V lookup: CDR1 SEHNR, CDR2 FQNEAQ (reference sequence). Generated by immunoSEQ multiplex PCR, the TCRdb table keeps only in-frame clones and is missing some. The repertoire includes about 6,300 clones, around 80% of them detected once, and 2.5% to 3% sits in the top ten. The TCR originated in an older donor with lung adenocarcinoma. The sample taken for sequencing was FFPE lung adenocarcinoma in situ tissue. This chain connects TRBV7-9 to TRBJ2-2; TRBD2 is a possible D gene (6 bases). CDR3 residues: CASSPLAATGELFF. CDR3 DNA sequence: TGTGCCAGCAGCCCCTTAGCGGCCACCGGGGAGCTGTTTTTT.